The 28 T cell receptor beta chains presented below share a single source sample, sequenced in a study of T cells after posttransplantation cyclophosphamide. Cyclophosphamide on days +3 and +4 followed busulfan-fludarabine conditioning and a marrow graft. Measured with immunoSEQ multiplex PCR; TCRdb has only the in-frame clones, and not every one. The table includes 7,000 to 8,000 clones, approximately 85% detected once. Material: CD4+ T cells sorted from blood, obtained 1,000 to 1,200 days after allogeneic stem cell transplant with posttransplant cyclophosphamide. These TCRs come from a female patient aged 40-50 years who received an allogeneic stem cell transplant from a related donor, was CMV-positive, and had no GVHD. The graft donor may account for some of the T cells.

This chain uses TRBV25-1 with TRBJ1-6; no firm D call. The germline V and J ends were trimmed by 10 bases and 0 bases, with 7 bases remaining between them. From germline, CDR1 is MGHDK and CDR2 SYGVNS. This CDR3 contains 13 residues. The CDR3 loop reads CATRDSYNSPLHF. CDR3 DNA: TGTGCCACTAGAGACTCCTATAATTCACCCCTCCACTTT. Complete variable domain (other parts from reference TRBV25-1 and TRBJ1-6): EADIYQTPRYLVIGTGKKITLECSQTMGHDKMYWYQQDPGMELHLIHYSYGVNSTEKGDLSSESTVSRIRTEHFPLTLESARPSHTSQYLCATRDSYNSPLHFGNGTRLTVT.

The V call is TRBV7-9, the J call TRBJ1-4; D is uncertain. V lost 3 bases, J lost 5 bases, and 4 bases lay in between. This CDR3 region has 12 residues. Germline assignment: CDR1 SEHNR and CDR2 FQNEAQ (reference sequence). As DNA, the CDR3 is TGTGCCAGCAGCTTTCGGAATGAAAAACTGTTTTTT. It specifies CASSFRNEKLFF. The full variable domain, with the rest looked up from reference TRBV7-9 and TRBJ1-4, is DTGVSQNPRHKITKRGQNVTFRCDPISEHNRLYWYRQTLGQGPEFLTYFQNEAQLEKSRLLSDRFSAERPKGSFSTLEIQRTEQGDSAMYLCASSFRNEKLFFGSGTQLSVL.

The chain is built from TRBV18 and TRBJ1-3; no firm D call. This CDR3 is built from 21 residues. Trimming stripped 1 base from V and 0 bases from J, with 25 bases between. Germline V gene lookup returns CDR1 KGHSH and CDR2 LQKENI. CDR3 sequence reads: CASSPHRHTFATDLSGNTIYF. The CDR3 DNA reads as TGTGCCAGCTCACCACATAGACACACATTCGCCACGGATCTCTCTGGAAACACCATATATTTT.

The chain uses TRBV19 and TRBJ2-1, with a possible D match to TRBD1 (5 bases). The CDR3 runs to 15 residues. The germline CDR1 and CDR2 sequences are LNHDA and SQIVND (reference sequence). V lost 8 bases, J lost 4 bases, and 18 bases lay in between. The CDR3 DNA reads as TGTGCCAGTTCTACCGACAGTCTATATTACAATGAGCAGTTCTTC. It is translated as CASSTDSLYYNEQFF.

The chain has TRBV11-2 and TRBJ2-2; no clear D gene. Germline V gives CDR1 SGHAT, CDR2 FQNNGV. The CDR3 is 14 amino acids. Deletions cut 2 bases from V and 6 bases from J, with 10 bases between. The CDR3, as DNA: TGTGCCAGCAGCTTATACATTGGTCCCGGGGAGCTGTTTTTT. It encodes CASSLYIGPGELFF.

The gene calls are TRBV5-1 and TRBJ2-2; the match to TRBD1 covers 8 bases. Germline V gives CDR1 SGHRS, CDR2 YFSETQ. V shed 0 bases, J shed 1 base, and the junction held 8 bases outside the gene matches. The CDR3 is made up of 18 amino acids. CDR3 in amino acids: CASSLVGQGDLNTGELFF. The CDR3 bases are TGCGCCAGCAGCTTGGTCGGACAGGGAGACTTGAACACCGGGGAGCTGTTTTTT.

The chain joins TRBV18 to TRBJ1-1; D gene uncertain. Germline CDR1 KGHSH, CDR2 LQKENI. V lost 3 bases and J lost 4, with 12 bases in between. The CDR3 consists of 14 residues. DNA for the CDR3: TGTGCCAGCTCACCCATTCCGACGGGCACTGAAGCTTTCTTT. Protein: CASSPIPTGTEAFF.

The chain is built from TRBV5-6 and TRBJ1-4; D possibly corresponds to TRBD1 (5 bases). The germline V and J ends were trimmed by 1 base and 8 bases, with 15 bases remaining between them. Germline values: CDR1 SGHDT, CDR2 YYEEEE. This CDR3 spans 15 amino acids. The CDR3 sequence: CASSLTGHNSEKLFF. In nucleotides, the CDR3 is TGTGCCAGCAGCTTGACAGGCCATAACTCGGAAAAACTGTTTTTT.

The CDR3 nucleotides read TGCGCCAGCAGCTTGGTAGCAGGGGGGACGAACACTGAAGCTTTCTTT. Its translation: CASSLVAGGTNTEAFF. The chain employs TRBV5-1 and TRBJ1-1; 7 bases line up with TRBD1. The germline gives CDR1 SGHRS, CDR2 YFSETQ. The CDR3 contains 16 residues. J was trimmed by 1 base and V by 0 bases; bases with no gene match: 6.

The rearrangement uses TRBV14 and TRBJ1-1, with D possibly being TRBD1 (5 bases). CDR3 length equals 13 residues. Germline V gives CDR1 SGHDN, CDR2 FVKESK. Trimming took 3 bases from V and 4 from J, leaving 9 bases between them. Written as DNA, the CDR3 is TGTGCCAGCAGCCAGTGGAGGGGCACTGAAGCTTTCTTT. This sequence encodes CASSQWRGTEAFF.

The V gene is TRBV29-1, the J gene TRBJ2-6; no clear D. Germline V gene sequence: CDR1 SQVTM, CDR2 ANQGSEA. The CDR3 contains 13 residues. V was clipped by 4 bases and J by 0 bases, with 4 bases between them. The CDR3 reads CSVGASGANVLTF. The DNA of the CDR3 is TGCAGCGTTGGGGCCTCTGGGGCCAACGTCCTGACTTTC.

There are a few counts of this clone. A clone one base away is much larger, so this may be a read error. The chain is built from TRBV6-1 and TRBJ1-2, with a tentative D call TRBD1 (6 bases). Germline V lookup: CDR1 MNHNS, CDR2 SASEGT. The CDR3 is 14 amino acids. Trimming removed 5 bases at V and 7 bases at J, with 17 bases between. For the CDR3, the DNA is TGTGCCAGCAGTTTTAGACAGGCCCCGAGTGGCTACACCTTC. Its translation is CASSFRQAPSGYTF.

This sequence joins TRBV28 and TRBJ2-1, with 8 bases identical to TRBD1. Germline V lookup: CDR1 MDHEN, CDR2 SYDVKM. This CDR3 is built from 15 residues. V dropped 5 bases and J dropped 7; count of bases not matched to a gene: 10. This chain's CDR3 is CASSLVGQVVNEQFF. The CDR3 coding sequence is TGTGCCAGCAGTCTAGTGGGACAGGTAGTAAATGAGCAGTTCTTC.

The V and J genes are TRBV6-1 and TRBJ1-2, with 8 bases lining up with TRBD1. This CDR3 comprises 13 residues. Unmatched junction bases numbered 5, after V lost 11 bases and J lost 0 bases. CDR1 is MNHNS and CDR2 is SASEGT in the germline V gene. CDR3 DNA: TGTGCCGTGGGACAGGACTCTAACTATGGCTACACCTTC. Encoded protein: CAVGQDSNYGYTF.

Only a few counts were recorded for this clone. The chain combines TRBV7-2 with TRBJ1-5; tentatively, D is TRBD1 (6 bases). Trimming took 0 bases from V and 3 from J, leaving 9 bases between them. Germline V lookup: CDR1 SGHTA, CDR2 FQGNSA. This CDR3 contains 15 residues. CDR3 amino acids: CASSLARGNNQPQHF. The CDR3 nucleotides are TGTGCCAGCAGCTTAGCCAGGGGTAACAATCAGCCCCAGCATTTT.

The V call is TRBV2, the J call TRBJ1-2, with TRBD1 as a possible D gene (5 bases). This CDR3 is 13 amino acids long. Per the germline V gene, CDR1 is SNHLY and CDR2 is FYNNEI. Trimming pared 4 bases from V and 6 bases from J, leaving 12 bases between. The CDR3 bases are TGTGCCAGCAGTGGTCGGGGGAATGATGGCTACACCTTC. As protein: CASSGRGNDGYTF.

The chain joins TRBV5-6 to TRBJ2-6; D is uncertain. Germline lookup yields CDR1 SGHDT and CDR2 YYEEEE. Trimming took off 4 bases at V and 0 bases at J, with 14 bases between the two ends. The CDR3 length is 17 residues. CDR3 region: CASSQSRSASGANVLTF. The DNA of the CDR3 is TGTGCCAGCAGCCAAAGCAGGTCCGCCTCTGGGGCCAACGTCCTGACTTTC.

The genes are TRBV19 and TRBJ1-3; unclear D gene. CDR1 and CDR2 (germline): LNHDA, SQIVND (reference sequence). The CDR3 covers 17 residues. V dropped 4 bases and J dropped 0 bases, with 16 bases sitting between them. The CDR3 DNA follows: TGTGCCAGTAGTACCTCCGGGTTTTCGCCCTCTGGAAACACCATATATTTT. Protein: CASSTSGFSPSGNTIYF.

The V call is TRBV7-2, the J call TRBJ2-1; 7 bases match TRBD1. Germline V gene sequence: CDR1 SGHTA, CDR2 FQGNSA. The ends lost 8 bases at V and 1 base at J; junction bases unmatched: 8. CDR3 size: 15 residues. CDR3 protein: CASSPTGPSYNEQFF. The DNA of the CDR3 is TGTGCCAGCTCACCGACAGGGCCTTCCTACAATGAGCAGTTCTTC.

The chain links TRBV19 to TRBJ2-5; TRBD2 is a possible D gene (7 bases). V gave up 5 bases and J gave up 5 bases, with 15 bases separating them. The CDR3 is 14 amino acids. Per germline, CDR1 LNHDA and CDR2 SQIVND (reference sequence). CDR3: CASSGIGGGETQYF. DNA of the CDR3: TGTGCCAGTAGTGGGATTGGGGGGGGCGAGACCCAGTACTTC.

There are a few counts of this clone. The V call is TRBV2, the J call TRBJ2-5, with 10 bases lining up with TRBD2. The CDR3 runs to 15 residues. Germline V gene lookup returns CDR1 SNHLY and CDR2 FYNNEI. V lost 1 base and J lost 5; bases outside the gene matches: 4. In DNA, the CDR3 is TGTGCCAGCAGTGAAGAACTAGCGGGGAGGGAGACCCAGTACTTC. Translated, it gives CASSEELAGRETQYF.

With respect to this clone: Other DNA sequences in this specimen translate into the identical CDR3. This chain links TRBV27 with TRBJ1-6; TRBD1 matches 7 bases. This CDR3 spans 13 amino acids. Trimming at V came to 6 bases and at J to 5 bases, leaving 1 base not matched to a gene. Germline CDR1 MNHEY, CDR2 SMNVEV (reference sequence). DNA for the CDR3: TGTGCCAGCAGGGGACAGCATAATTCACCCCTCCACTTT. Translation gives CASRGQHNSPLHF.

The sample holds a few counts of this clone. The chain combines TRBV9 with TRBJ2-5; a possible D gene is TRBD2 (7 bases). V gave up 0 bases and J gave up 5 bases, with 20 bases separating them. This CDR3 is built from 17 residues. The germline V gene has CDR1 SGDLS and CDR2 YYNGEE. The CDR3 DNA reads TGTGCCAGCAGCGTAGGGGGGCTCGGGGGGCCGAGGGAGACCCAGTACTTC. Its protein is CASSVGGLGGPRETQYF.

The CDR3 DNA reads as TGTGCCAGCAGTTTCGGGGACTTACTCTCGACAGAGACCCAGTACTTC. It is translated as CASSFGDLLSTETQYF. V is TRBV7-2 and J is TRBJ2-5; D perhaps matches TRBD2 (6 bases). Trimming took 6 bases from V and 4 from J, leaving 21 bases between them. Germline V gene data show CDR1 as SGHTA and CDR2 as FQGNSA. The CDR3 loop spans 16 amino acids.

Written as DNA, the CDR3 is TGTGCCAGTAGTAGGGGGGGTTGGACCAGAAGCTCCTACGAGCAGTACTTC. Translated, it gives CASSRGGWTRSSYEQYF. This chain uses TRBV19 with TRBJ2-7; 7 positions match TRBD2. Germline loops: CDR1 LNHDA, CDR2 SQIVND (reference sequence). Losses at the gene ends were 4 bases for V and 0 bases for J; bases not matched to a gene: 12. The CDR3 loop spans 17 amino acids.

The chain uses TRBV2 and TRBJ2-7; D might be TRBD2 (6 bases). The CDR3 length is 14 residues. Germline CDR1 SNHLY, CDR2 FYNNEI. V dropped 8 bases and J dropped 2 bases, with 16 bases sitting between them. The CDR3 region is CASLPGGLPYEQYF. CDR3 nucleotide sequence: TGTGCCAGCCTTCCTGGTGGACTACCCTACGAGCAGTACTTC.

The chain uses TRBV10-2 and TRBJ2-1; possible D gene TRBD2, 7 bases. The germline V gene encodes CDR1 WSHSY and CDR2 SAAADI. V shed 10 bases and J shed 3 bases, with 19 bases lying between them. There are 15 residues in the CDR3. The CDR3 region has the DNA TGCGCCACACGCCGGGGCGGGGGCTACTACAATGAGCAGTTCTTC. This codes for CATRRGGGYYNEQFF.

The chain uses TRBV5-1 and TRBJ1-3, with a tentative D call TRBD1 (5 bases). CDR3 length: 17 residues. V lost 0 bases and J lost 0, with 13 bases in between. Germline V gene sequence: CDR1 SGHRS, CDR2 YFSETQ. CDR3 loop: CASSLAVPGSSGNTIYF. The DNA of the CDR3 is TGCGCCAGCAGCTTGGCCGTCCCAGGGTCCTCTGGAAACACCATATATTTT.